A single sample gave rise to the 25 T cell receptor beta chains below, sequenced in a study of Ad26.COV2.S vaccination and SARS-CoV-2 variants. The treatment denotes: over 15 received Ad26.COV2.S at low or high dose, single or two shots; about 5 received placebo; per-sample allocation not given. Day 63 following the first vaccine or placebo injection was when the samples were taken. Some clones are missing from TCRdb's copy, which holds only in-frame ones; the method was immunoSEQ multiplex PCR. The sample has roughly 450,000 clones; around nine tenths are singletons. Sample: peripheral blood, taken in a trial of Ad26.COV2.S vaccine versus placebo. The receptor source for this set is a person aged 18-60 years who received the Ad26.COV2.S COVID-19 vaccine or a placebo.

The genes are TRBV4-3 and TRBJ2-3; D might be TRBD2 (5 bases). V shed 0 bases and J shed 2 bases, with 9 bases lying between them. CDR1 and CDR2 (germline): LGHNA, YSLEER. There are 15 residues in the CDR3. CDR3 sequence: CASSQDQDFTDTQYF. CDR3 nucleotides: TGCGCCAGCAGCCAAGATCAGGACTTCACAGATACGCAGTATTTT.

The genes are TRBV6-2 or TRBV6-3 and TRBJ1-5; 10 bases are a match to TRBD1. V was pared by 5 bases and J by 3 bases, with 16 bases of the junction left unmatched. The CDR3 has 19 amino acids. Germline V CDR1 and CDR2: MNHEY, SVGEGT. CDR3 nucleotides: TGTGCCAGCAGTAGTGGCCGGACACCGGGACAGGGGACCAATCAGCCCCAGCATTTT. It specifies CASSSGRTPGQGTNQPQHF.

This chain connects TRBV7-2 to TRBJ2-5; TRBD1 matches at 9 bases. This CDR3 has 15 residues. V gave up 4 bases and J gave up 4 bases; unmatched junction bases: 7. CDR1 is SGHTA and CDR2 is FQGNSA in the germline V gene. DNA of the CDR3: TGTGCCAGCAGCTCCGGGACAGGGTTTGGAGAGACCCAGTACTTC. This encodes CASSSGTGFGETQYF.

CDR3 nucleotides: TGCGCCAGCAGTGCTTGGACAGGGGGTGCTGAAGCTTTCTTT. Translated: CASSAWTGGAEAFF. This chain uses TRBV10-2 with TRBJ1-1, with 10 bases matching TRBD1. Looked up from germline, CDR1 is WSHSY and CDR2 is SAAADI. The CDR3 contains 14 residues. V was pared by 4 bases and J by 6 bases, with 5 bases of the junction left unmatched.

The rearrangement uses TRBV7-9 and TRBJ2-7; 10 bases line up with TRBD1. Germline trimming cut 5 bases from V and 3 bases from J; bases unmatched to any gene: 10. CDR1 SEHNR and CDR2 FQNEAQ come from the germline V gene (reference sequence). The CDR3 covers 16 residues. DNA of the CDR3: TGTGCCAGCAGCCCCCCGGGACAGGGGCAGTTCTACGAGCAGTACTTC. Encoded protein: CASSPPGQGQFYEQYF.

The chain has TRBV19 and TRBJ2-1; D is ambiguous. Trimming stripped 2 bases from V and 7 bases from J, with 15 bases between. The CDR3 runs 15 residues. Germline lookup yields CDR1 LNHDA and CDR2 SQIVND (reference sequence). CDR3 sequence: CASSINGSPGNEQFF. The CDR3 DNA follows: TGTGCCAGTAGTATAAACGGAAGCCCCGGGAATGAGCAGTTCTTC. Combining the CDR3 with reference TRBV19 and TRBJ2-1 gives the whole variable domain DGGITQSPKYLFRKEGQNVTLSCEQNLNHDAMYWYRQDPGQGLRLIYYSQIVNDFQKGDIAEGYSVSREKKESFPLTVTSAQKNPTAFYLCASSINGSPGNEQFFGPGTRLTVL.

The chain uses TRBV3-1 (or the pseudogene TRBV3-2) and TRBJ2-3, with unresolved D. Trimming left V 6 bases short and J 0 bases short, with 1 base between. Germline CDR1 and CDR2: LGHDT and YNNKEL (reference sequence). This CDR3 spans 11 amino acids. The CDR3 reads CASRSTDTQYF. The CDR3 nucleotides read TGTGCCAGCAGAAGCACAGATACGCAGTATTTT.

This chain links TRBV28 with TRBJ1-6, with D perhaps TRBD1 (6 bases). CDR1 is MDHEN and CDR2 is SYDVKM in the germline V gene. This CDR3 is built from 17 residues. Deletions cut 2 bases from V and 9 bases from J, with 20 bases between. DNA for the CDR3: TGTGCCAGCAGTTTAAGGGTTTTAGGGACATCACCTTCACCCCTCCACTTT. The encoded protein is CASSLRVLGTSPSPLHF.

This clone was seen just once. This sequence joins TRBV4-2 and TRBJ1-5; no firm D call. Trimming cost V 0 bases and J 2 bases, with 5 bases left between them. Germline CDR1 LGHNA, CDR2 YNFKEQ. The CDR3 has 14 residues. The CDR3 DNA reads as TGTGCCAGCAGCCAAGACCCCGGCAATCAGCCCCAGCATTTT. Amino acids: CASSQDPGNQPQHF.

This chain joins TRBV6-2 or TRBV6-3 and TRBJ1-5; D is possibly TRBD1 (5 bases). The germline gives CDR1 MNHEY, CDR2 SVGEGT. V gave up 2 bases and J gave up 6 bases, with 8 bases separating them. The CDR3 has 13 residues. In nucleotides, the CDR3 is TGTGCCAGCAGTTACGGGGGGAGTCAGCCCCAGCATTTT. This codes for CASSYGGSQPQHF.

This chain uses TRBV28 with TRBJ2-1, with 12 bases identical to TRBD2. The J segment lost 0 bases and the V segment lost 4 bases, leaving 4 bases of the junction unmatched. The CDR3 is 17 residues long. CDR1 and CDR2 from the germline V gene are MDHEN and SYDVKM. DNA for the CDR3: TGTGCCAGCAGTTCGGGACTAGCGGGCCGCTCCTACAATGAGCAGTTCTTC. Its protein product is CASSSGLAGRSYNEQFF.

The chain couples TRBV11-2 to TRBJ2-2; TRBD2 matches 9 bases. CDR1 and CDR2 (germline): SGHAT, FQNNGV. This CDR3 has 17 residues. Trimming at V came to 1 base and at J to 0 bases, leaving 3 bases not matched to a gene. CDR3 bases: TGTGCCAGCAGCTTAGGGCCTAGCGGGACGAACACCGGGGAGCTGTTTTTT. Translating gives CASSLGPSGTNTGELFF.

The chain combines TRBV4-1 with TRBJ2-5; 7 positions match TRBD1. V was clipped by 2 bases and J by 5 bases; unmatched bases: 8. The CDR3 covers 15 residues. Germline V gene data show CDR1 as MGHRA and CDR2 as YSYEKL. The CDR3 bases are TGCGCCAGCAGCCAAACGACAGGGTCGGTGGAGACCCAGTACTTC. This translates into CASSQTTGSVETQYF.

J is TRBJ1-5 and V is TRBV27, with unresolved D. Germline V gene data show CDR1 as MNHEY and CDR2 as SMNVEV (reference sequence). This CDR3 contains 14 residues. Trimming shortened V by 5 bases and J by 4 bases, and 12 bases separated the two germline ends. The CDR3 here is CASSAQGGNQPQHF. In DNA, the CDR3 is TGTGCCAGCAGTGCACAAGGCGGGAATCAGCCCCAGCATTTT.

The J gene is TRBJ1-1, the V gene TRBV2; a possible D gene is TRBD1 (6 bases). CDR1 is SNHLY and CDR2 is FYNNEI in the germline V gene. The V end lost 6 bases, the J end lost 3 bases, and 11 bases lay between the germline ends. CDR3 length equals 13 residues. CDR3 sequence reads: CASREDRHTEAFF. Written as DNA, the CDR3 is TGTGCCAGCAGAGAGGACAGACACACTGAAGCTTTCTTT. Filled out from reference TRBV2 and TRBJ1-1, the complete variable domain reads EPEVTQTPSHQVTQMGQEVILRCVPISNHLYFYWYRQILGQKVEFLVSFYNNEISEKSEIFDDQFSVERPDGSNFTLKIRSTKLEDSAMYFCASREDRHTEAFFGQGTRLTVV.

The chain employs TRBV27 and TRBJ2-7; D is undetermined. Trimming took off 3 bases at V and 0 bases at J, with 15 bases between the two ends. Germline CDR1 and CDR2: MNHEY and SMNVEV (reference sequence). CDR3 length equals 16 residues. The CDR3 DNA is TGTGCCAGCAGTTTTATTACCGGAGAAAGCTCCTACGAGCAGTACTTC. Its protein is CASSFITGESSYEQYF.

This chain links TRBV27 with TRBJ1-4, with D perhaps matching TRBD1 (6 bases). Trimming stripped 0 bases from V and 7 bases from J, with 15 bases between. The V gene's germline CDR1 is MNHEY and CDR2 SMNVEV (reference sequence). The CDR3 sequence is 16 residues long. The CDR3, as DNA: TGTGCCAGCAGTTTATCGCTGGGGGGCTTTGGTGAAAAACTGTTTTTT. This codes for CASSLSLGGFGEKLFF.

The gene calls are TRBV6-5 and TRBJ1-5; 8 bases fit TRBD1. Unmatched junction bases numbered 9, after V lost 4 bases and J lost 4 bases. This CDR3 region has 16 residues. In germline, CDR1 is MNHEY, CDR2 SVGAGI. The CDR3 DNA reads TGTGCCAGCAGTTCCGCCGGGACAGGTGGGAATCAGCCCCAGCATTTT. Its translation: CASSSAGTGGNQPQHF.

The gene calls are TRBV29-1 and TRBJ2-7, with 7 bases matching TRBD1. J gave up 2 bases and V 6 bases, and 10 bases lay outside the gene matches. The CDR3 has 14 amino acids. Per germline, CDR1 SQVTM and CDR2 ANQGSEA. CDR3 in amino acids: CSVGSPGQTYEQYF. CDR3 DNA: TGCAGCGTCGGATCACCGGGACAGACCTACGAGCAGTACTTC.

This clone was counted a single time. The chain joins TRBV4-3 to TRBJ2-7, with TRBD2 matching 11 bases. This CDR3 region has 18 residues. Germline V gene sequence: CDR1 LGHNA, CDR2 YSLEER. The junction had 13 bases not matched to a gene; V was cut back by 4 bases and J by 2 bases. The chain's CDR3 is CASSPGTSGYSDPYEQYF. CDR3 in DNA: TGCGCCAGCAGCCCCGGGACTAGCGGTTACTCAGATCCCTACGAGCAGTACTTC.

The chain carries TRBV20-1 and TRBJ1-1; D ambiguous. Per the germline V gene, CDR1 is DFQATT and CDR2 is SNEGSKA (reference sequence). This CDR3 is built from 10 residues. Trimming cost V 2 bases and J 6 bases, with 4 bases left between them. The CDR3 is CSARTPEAFF. In nucleotides, the CDR3 is TGCAGTGCTAGAACCCCTGAAGCTTTCTTT.

The chain couples TRBV30 to TRBJ1-3, with D possibly TRBD1 on 6 matching bases. Germline CDR1 and CDR2: GTSNPN and SVGIG (reference sequence). Trimming left V 4 bases short and J 0 bases short, with 10 bases between. The CDR3 length is 14 residues. The CDR3 is CAWKRTVSGNTIYF. CDR3 sequence (DNA): TGTGCCTGGAAAAGGACAGTCTCTGGAAACACCATATATTTT.

The chain has TRBV6-5 and TRBJ2-7, with D hard to call. The CDR3 totals 12 residues. With 5 bases removed from V and 4 bases from J, the gap between germline ends came to 9 bases. In germline, CDR1 is MNHEY, CDR2 SVGAGI. CDR3 in amino acids: CASSRVRYEQYF. The CDR3 region has the DNA TGTGCCAGCAGTAGGGTGAGGTACGAGCAGTACTTC.

The CDR3, as DNA: TGCGCCAGCAGCTTGAGGCAGAACACCGGGGAGCTGTTTTTT. Translated: CASSLRQNTGELFF. The chain is built from TRBV5-1 and TRBJ2-2; D call uncertain. The germline gives CDR1 SGHRS, CDR2 YFSETQ. The CDR3 consists of 14 residues. V dropped 1 base and J dropped 1 base, with 5 bases sitting between them.

The chain combines TRBV11-3 with TRBJ2-1; 12 bases are shared with TRBD2. V gave up 5 bases and J gave up 8 bases; unmatched junction bases: 10. This CDR3 comprises 16 residues. Per the germline V gene, CDR1 is SGHNT and CDR2 is YENEEA. CDR3 loop: CASSPQTSGSDDEQFF. The CDR3, as DNA: TGTGCCAGCAGCCCACAGACTAGCGGGAGTGACGATGAGCAGTTCTTC.